This TCR beta chain emerged from a study of cytomegalovirus exposure and HLA in healthy donors. Primers: 60 Vbeta forward and 13 Jbeta reverse. Profiling relied on immunoSEQ multiplex PCR, and the TCRdb table lists in-frame clones only, not all of them. This sample carries about 140,000 clones, approximately 65% of them seen once, and the ten largest clones take roughly 6%. Germline-derived CDR1 and CDR2 are LNHDA and SQIVND (reference sequence). The CDR3 runs 14 residues. V was cut by 9 bases and J by 5 bases, with 16 bases left in between. The clonotype comes from a woman aged 55-69 years in good health and CMV-seronegative. J is TRBJ2-2 and V is TRBV19; possible D gene TRBD2, 6 bases. Sequencing was carried out using PBMCs. CDR3 DNA sequence: TGTGCCAGCCGAATCCTCCGGGAGACCGGGGAGCTGTTTTTT. This gives the protein CASRILRETGELFF. Using reference TRBV19 and TRBJ2-2 for the parts outside the CDR3, the full variable domain is DGGITQSPKYLFRKEGQNVTLSCEQNLNHDAMYWYRQDPGQGLRLIYYSQIVNDFQKGDIAEGYSVSREKKESFPLTVTSAQKNPTAFYLCASRILRETGELFFGEGSRLTVL.